The 23 T cell receptor beta chains below come from one sample, sequenced in a study of CD8 T cells in Susac syndrome. RNA amounts of roughly 0.5 to 1 ug underwent reverse transcription with random hexamers. TCRdb recomputed calls from the immunoSEQ multiplex PCR reads with MiXCR, one row per CDR3 protein. The sample lists 180,000 or so distinct CDR3 sequences; just under 95% were seen once. Source material: CD4+ T cells from PBMCs. Source of these receptors: a human donor with Susac syndrome.

The chain recombines TRBV18 with TRBJ2-3; D gene unclear. This CDR3 contains 15 residues. V lost 0 bases and J lost 4, with 11 bases in between. Per the germline V gene, CDR1 is KGHSH and CDR2 is LQKENI. The CDR3 protein is CASSPPGTTSDTQYF. The DNA of the CDR3 is TGTGCCAGCTCACCACCAGGCACAACATCAGATACGCAGTATTTT.

The chain combines TRBV27 with TRBJ2-3, with 7 bases identical to TRBD2. Germline CDR1 and CDR2: MNHEY and SMNVEV (reference sequence). Trimming removed 6 bases from V and 4 bases from J; junction bases left unmatched: 4. The CDR3 sequence is 13 residues long. The CDR3 reads CASRRTRADTQYF. The CDR3 region has the DNA TGTGCCAGCAGGAGGACTAGGGCAGATACGCAGTATTTT.

V usage is TRBV6-2 or TRBV6-3 and J usage is TRBJ2-1, with TRBD2 identical over 10 bases. CDR1 is MNHEY, CDR2 SVGEGT, per germline. V lost 7 bases to trimming and J lost 7 bases; unmatched junction nucleotides: 4. CDR3 size: 13 residues. The CDR3 reads CASTASGRNEQFF. The CDR3 DNA reads as TGTGCCAGCACCGCTAGCGGGAGAAATGAGCAGTTCTTC.

The CDR3 DNA follows: TGCGCCAGCAGCTTGATCCCGGGGCCCACAGATACGCAGTATTTT. Translated, it gives CASSLIPGPTDTQYF. The chain joins TRBV5-1 to TRBJ2-3, with D perhaps given as TRBD1 or TRBD2 (5 bases each). Trimming left V 1 base short and J 2 bases short, with 11 bases between. The germline V gene has CDR1 SGHRS and CDR2 YFSETQ. The CDR3 contains 15 residues.

This clonotype was seen a single time. The V gene is TRBV6-2 or TRBV6-3, the J gene TRBJ2-4, with D tentatively TRBD2 (5 bases). The length of the CDR3 is 13 residues. Trimming pared 7 bases from V and 0 bases from J, leaving 7 bases between. Germline CDR1 reads MNHEY; CDR2 reads SVGEGT. The CDR3 nucleotides read TGTGCCAGCACGGAGGTAGCCAAAAACATTCAGTACTTC. Amino acids: CASTEVAKNIQYF.

The genes are TRBV5-4 and TRBJ1-1; TRBD1 agrees at 7 bases. CDR3 length equals 15 residues. Germline CDR1 is SGHNT and CDR2 is YYREEE (reference sequence). Germline trimming cut 0 bases from V and 4 bases from J; bases unmatched to any gene: 6. This CDR3 reads CASSLGLTGPTEAFF. CDR3 sequence (DNA): TGTGCCAGCAGCTTGGGCCTGACAGGGCCCACTGAAGCTTTCTTT.

The chain carries TRBV10-3 and TRBJ2-7; TRBD2 is a possible D gene (5 bases). This CDR3 is 17 amino acids long. Trimming pared 0 bases from V and 0 bases from J, leaving 15 bases between. The germline CDR1 and CDR2 sequences are ENHRY and SYGVKD. CDR3 sequence: CAISESAVAKSSYEQYF. The CDR3 nucleotides are TGTGCCATCAGTGAGTCGGCAGTAGCGAAGAGCTCCTACGAGCAGTACTTC.

The genes are TRBV2 and TRBJ1-6; D not certain. V lost 3 bases, J lost 7 bases, and 13 bases lay in between. From germline, CDR1 is SNHLY and CDR2 FYNNEI. The CDR3 runs 15 residues. As DNA, the CDR3 is TGTGCCAGCAGTGACATCGGGAGAGGGAATTCACCCCTCCACTTT. This gives the protein CASSDIGRGNSPLHF.

The chain has TRBV29-1 and TRBJ2-7; TRBD2 aligns across 9 bases. J gave up 3 bases and V 1 base, and 7 bases lay outside the gene matches. The CDR3 has 15 residues. Germline V CDR1 and CDR2: SQVTM, ANQGSEA. CDR3 sequence (DNA): TGCAGCGTTGAAGGATCGGCGCGGGGGGGCTACGAGCAGTACTTC. This encodes CSVEGSARGGYEQYF.

The CDR3 sequence is CASSPPGLPFYEQYF. The DNA for the CDR3 is TGTGCCAGCAGCCCGCCGGGACTACCCTTCTACGAGCAGTACTTC. V is TRBV28 and J is TRBJ2-7, with 7 bases fitting TRBD2. Trimming at V came to 6 bases and at J to 3 bases, leaving 11 bases not matched to a gene. The CDR3 sequence is 15 residues long. Looked up from germline, CDR1 is MDHEN and CDR2 is SYDVKM. Looking up the rest from reference TRBV28 and TRBJ2-7 gives the full variable domain: DVKVTQSSRYLVKRTGEKVFLECVQDMDHENMFWYRQDPGLGLRLIYFSYDVKMKEKGDIPEGYSVSREKKERFSLILESASTNQTSMYLCASSPPGLPFYEQYFGPGTRLTVT.

V and J are TRBV29-1 and TRBJ2-2; 7 bases match TRBD2. V gave up 4 bases and J gave up 6 bases; unmatched junction bases: 8. The CDR3 is 14 residues long. Germline V gene sequence: CDR1 SQVTM, CDR2 ANQGSEA. CDR3 region: CSVVGREGAGELFF. The CDR3 nucleotides read TGCAGCGTTGTTGGGAGGGAAGGGGCCGGGGAGCTGTTTTTT.

The genes are TRBV30 and TRBJ2-2; D assignment may be TRBD1 or TRBD2 (5 bases each). V lost 2 bases, J lost 3 bases, and 7 bases lay in between. This CDR3 is built from 13 residues. Germline CDR1 GTSNPN, CDR2 SVGIG (reference sequence). The CDR3, as DNA: TGTGCCTGGAGTCTGGGGGACACCGGGGAGCTGTTTTTT. This encodes CAWSLGDTGELFF.

This chain uses TRBV28 with TRBJ2-3; D is possibly TRBD1 or TRBD2 (5 bases each). The germline V gene encodes CDR1 MDHEN and CDR2 SYDVKM. This CDR3 is built from 14 residues. The ends were cut back, 8 bases at V and 4 bases at J, with 16 bases in the middle. The DNA of the CDR3 is TGTGCCAGCCGGCTTCCGGGACGGGCAGATACGCAGTATTTT. This codes for CASRLPGRADTQYF.

The chain joins TRBV30 to TRBJ2-7; the D call may be TRBD1 or TRBD2 (5 bases each). This CDR3 has 15 residues. The V gene lost 0 bases and the J gene lost 2 bases, with 14 bases spanning the gap. Looked up from germline, CDR1 is GTSNPN and CDR2 is SVGIG (reference sequence). In nucleotides, the CDR3 is TGTGCCTGGAGTGTATCAGGGACCAACCCCTACGAGCAGTACTTC. Its protein is CAWSVSGTNPYEQYF.

The chain links TRBV7-9 to TRBJ2-1; a possible D gene is TRBD2 (6 bases). Germline V CDR1 and CDR2: SEHNR, FQNEAQ (reference sequence). V was shortened by 1 base and J by 5 bases, with 9 bases between the two germline ends. The CDR3 is 14 amino acids. CDR3 sequence reads: CASSLDSGHNEQFF. The CDR3 DNA sequence: TGTGCCAGCAGCTTAGATAGCGGTCACAATGAGCAGTTCTTC.

This clonotype showed up just once. V is TRBV11-1 and J is TRBJ2-1; D is ambiguous. CDR3 size: 16 residues. Trimming shortened V by 6 bases and J by 4 bases, and 19 bases separated the two germline ends. Germline V gene data show CDR1 as SGHAT and CDR2 as FQDESV (reference sequence). The CDR3 loop is CASSSIDKKSYNEQFF. The CDR3 DNA sequence: TGTGCCAGCAGTAGTATCGACAAAAAGAGTTACAATGAGCAGTTCTTC.

In this sample, this clonotype turned up once. CDR3 residues: CAGRSNEQFF. CDR3 DNA sequence: TGTGCCGGAAGAAGTAATGAGCAGTTCTTC. The chain combines TRBV30 with TRBJ2-1; no clear D gene. The CDR3 consists of 10 residues. In germline, CDR1 is GTSNPN, CDR2 SVGIG (reference sequence). The V and J ends lost 8 bases and 7 bases respectively, with 9 bases between them.

The CDR3 coding sequence is TGCAGTGCTAGAGAGGAGGGGGCTTCTGGCTACACCTTC. Residues: CSAREEGASGYTF. The J gene is TRBJ1-2, the V gene TRBV20-1; 7 bases are shared with TRBD1. J gave up 7 bases and V 0 bases, and 5 bases lay outside the gene matches. Germline CDR1 reads DFQATT; CDR2 reads SNEGSKA (reference sequence). The length of the CDR3 is 13 residues.

The chain couples TRBV28 to TRBJ2-4, with 13 bases lining up with TRBD2. The J segment lost 9 bases and the V segment lost 5 bases, leaving 7 bases of the junction unmatched. Per germline, CDR1 MDHEN and CDR2 SYDVKM. The CDR3 runs 15 residues. CDR3 sequence (DNA): TGTGCCAGCAGTACAAGGACTAGCGGGAGAGGCATTCAGTACTTC. This sequence encodes CASSTRTSGRGIQYF.

This clonotype showed up just once. The V gene is TRBV19, the J gene TRBJ1-1; 7 nucleotides line up with TRBD1. CDR3 size: 13 residues. Germline V gene lookup returns CDR1 LNHDA and CDR2 SQIVND (reference sequence). Losses at the gene ends were 7 bases for V and 5 bases for J; bases not matched to a gene: 7. CDR3 in DNA: TGTGCCAGTATTCTTACAGGGGAAACTGAAGCTTTCTTT. It specifies CASILTGETEAFF.

The V gene is TRBV30, the J gene TRBJ1-2; D is unresolved. Germline CDR1 reads GTSNPN; CDR2 reads SVGIG (reference sequence). The V and J ends lost 0 bases and 2 bases respectively, with 7 bases between them. This CDR3 has 13 residues. The CDR3 DNA sequence: TGTGCCTGGAGTGTTGGGCGGAACTATGGCTACACCTTC. It codes for CAWSVGRNYGYTF.

This chain links TRBV6-6 with TRBJ2-7; D not resolved. V was clipped by 2 bases and J by 3 bases, with 8 bases between them. The V gene's germline CDR1 is MNHNY and CDR2 SVGAGI (reference sequence). The length of the CDR3 is 13 residues. The CDR3 protein is CASSYDRRYEQYF. Written as DNA, the CDR3 is TGTGCCAGCAGTTACGATCGTCGCTACGAGCAGTACTTC.

V is TRBV12-3 or TRBV12-4 and J is TRBJ2-7; 10 nucleotides align to TRBD2. V dropped 6 bases and J dropped 6; count of bases not matched to a gene: 11. CDR3 length equals 15 residues. CDR3 in amino acids: CASSLSGGALSEQYF. The CDR3 DNA follows: TGTGCCAGCAGCCTCAGCGGGGGGGCCCTATCCGAGCAGTACTTC.